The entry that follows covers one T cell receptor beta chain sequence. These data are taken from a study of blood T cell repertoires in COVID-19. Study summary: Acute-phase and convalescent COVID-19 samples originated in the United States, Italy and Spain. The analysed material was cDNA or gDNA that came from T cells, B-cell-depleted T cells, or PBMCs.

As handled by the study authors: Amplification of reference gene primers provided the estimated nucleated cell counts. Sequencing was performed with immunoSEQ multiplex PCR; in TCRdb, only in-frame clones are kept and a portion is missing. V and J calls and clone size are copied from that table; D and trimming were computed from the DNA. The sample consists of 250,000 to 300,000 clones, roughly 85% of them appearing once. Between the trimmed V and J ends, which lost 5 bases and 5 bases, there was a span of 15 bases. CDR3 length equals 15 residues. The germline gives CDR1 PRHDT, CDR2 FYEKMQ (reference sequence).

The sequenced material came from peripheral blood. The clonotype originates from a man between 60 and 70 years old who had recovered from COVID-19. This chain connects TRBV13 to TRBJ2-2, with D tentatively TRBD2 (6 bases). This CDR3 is CASSILREVTGELFF. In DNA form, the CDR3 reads TGTGCCAGCAGCATACTAAGGGAGGTAACCGGGGAGCTGTTTTTT.